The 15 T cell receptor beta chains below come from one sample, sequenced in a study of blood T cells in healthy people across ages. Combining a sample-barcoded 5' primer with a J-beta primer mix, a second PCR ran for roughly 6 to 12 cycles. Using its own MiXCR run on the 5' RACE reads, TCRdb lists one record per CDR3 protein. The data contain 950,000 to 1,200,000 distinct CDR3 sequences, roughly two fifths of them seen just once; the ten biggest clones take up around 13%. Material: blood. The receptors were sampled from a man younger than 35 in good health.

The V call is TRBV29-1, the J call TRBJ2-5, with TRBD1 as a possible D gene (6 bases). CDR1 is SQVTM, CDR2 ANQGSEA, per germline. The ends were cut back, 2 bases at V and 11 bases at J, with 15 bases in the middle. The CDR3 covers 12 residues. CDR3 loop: CSVEIGGNEQYF. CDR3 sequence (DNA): TGCAGCGTTGAAATTGGGGGCAATGAGCAGTACTTC.

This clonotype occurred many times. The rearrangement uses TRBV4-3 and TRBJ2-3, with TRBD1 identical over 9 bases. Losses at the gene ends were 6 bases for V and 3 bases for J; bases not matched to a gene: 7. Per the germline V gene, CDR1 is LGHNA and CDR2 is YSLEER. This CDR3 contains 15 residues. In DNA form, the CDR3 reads TGCGCCAGCAGTCACCAGGGACAGGGTACAGATACGCAGTATTTT. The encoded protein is CASSHQGQGTDTQYF.

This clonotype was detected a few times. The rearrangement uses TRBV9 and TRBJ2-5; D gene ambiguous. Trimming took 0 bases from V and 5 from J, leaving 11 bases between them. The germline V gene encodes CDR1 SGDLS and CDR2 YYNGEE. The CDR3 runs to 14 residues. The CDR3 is CASSVAGLRETQYF. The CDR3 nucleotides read TGTGCCAGCAGCGTAGCCGGTCTCCGCGAGACCCAGTACTTC.

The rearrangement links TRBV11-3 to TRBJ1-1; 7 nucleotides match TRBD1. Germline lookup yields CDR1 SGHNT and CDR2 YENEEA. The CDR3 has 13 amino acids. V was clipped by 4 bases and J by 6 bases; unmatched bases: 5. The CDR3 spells CASSSSQGAEAFF. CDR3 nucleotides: TGTGCCAGCAGCTCAAGCCAGGGGGCTGAAGCTTTCTTT.

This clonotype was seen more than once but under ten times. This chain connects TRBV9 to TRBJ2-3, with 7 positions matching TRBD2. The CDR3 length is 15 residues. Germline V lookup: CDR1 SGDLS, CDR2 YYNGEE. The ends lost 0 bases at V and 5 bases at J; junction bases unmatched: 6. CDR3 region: CASSVAGLVGDTQYF. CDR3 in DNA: TGTGCCAGCAGCGTAGCAGGACTAGTAGGAGATACGCAGTATTTT. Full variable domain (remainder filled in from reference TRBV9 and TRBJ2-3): DSGVTQTPKHLITATGQRVTLRCSPRSGDLSVYWYQQSLDQGLQFLIQYYNGEERAKGNILERFSAQQFPDLHSELNLSSLELGDSALYFCASSVAGLVGDTQYFGPGTRLTVL.

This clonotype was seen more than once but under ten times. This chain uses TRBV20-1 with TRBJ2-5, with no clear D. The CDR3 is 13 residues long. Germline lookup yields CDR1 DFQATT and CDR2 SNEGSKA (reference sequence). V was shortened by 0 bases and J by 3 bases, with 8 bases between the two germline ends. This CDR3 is CSARDGPEETQYF. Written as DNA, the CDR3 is TGCAGTGCTAGAGATGGGCCAGAAGAGACCCAGTACTTC.

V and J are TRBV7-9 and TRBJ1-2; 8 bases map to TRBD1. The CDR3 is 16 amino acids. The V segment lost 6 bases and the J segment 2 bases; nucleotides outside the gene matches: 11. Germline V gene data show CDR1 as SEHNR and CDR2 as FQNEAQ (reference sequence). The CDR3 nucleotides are TGTGCCAGCAGTCTGCCCCGGACAGGGAGCAACTATGGCTACACCTTC. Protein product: CASSLPRTGSNYGYTF.

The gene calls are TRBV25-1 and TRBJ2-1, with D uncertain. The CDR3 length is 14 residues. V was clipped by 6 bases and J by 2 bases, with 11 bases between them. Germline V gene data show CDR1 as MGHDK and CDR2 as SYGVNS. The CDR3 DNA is TGTGCCAGCAGCCCCCCCGGTACCTACAATGAGCAGTTCTTC. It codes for CASSPPGTYNEQFF.

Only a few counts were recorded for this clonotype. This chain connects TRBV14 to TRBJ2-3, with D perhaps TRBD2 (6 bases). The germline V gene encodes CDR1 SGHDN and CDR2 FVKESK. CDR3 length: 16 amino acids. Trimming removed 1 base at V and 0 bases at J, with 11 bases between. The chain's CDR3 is CASSQAGTSSTDTQYF. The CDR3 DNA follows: TGTGCCAGCAGCCAAGCCGGGACTTCTAGCACAGATACGCAGTATTTT.

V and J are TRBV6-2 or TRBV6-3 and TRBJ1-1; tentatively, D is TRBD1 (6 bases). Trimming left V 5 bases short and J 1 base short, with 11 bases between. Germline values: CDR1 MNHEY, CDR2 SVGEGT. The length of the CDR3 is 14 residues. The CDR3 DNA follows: TGTGCCAGCAGTGATGAGGGGGGGAACACTGAAGCTTTCTTT. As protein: CASSDEGGNTEAFF.

CDR3 DNA: TGCAGTGCTAAAGGGACAGTGAACACTGAAGCTTTCTTT. Protein product: CSAKGTVNTEAFF. The chain joins TRBV20-1 to TRBJ1-1; 7 bases agree with TRBD1. The length of the CDR3 is 13 residues. The germline gives CDR1 DFQATT, CDR2 SNEGSKA (reference sequence). V lost 4 bases to trimming and J lost 0 bases; unmatched junction nucleotides: 2.

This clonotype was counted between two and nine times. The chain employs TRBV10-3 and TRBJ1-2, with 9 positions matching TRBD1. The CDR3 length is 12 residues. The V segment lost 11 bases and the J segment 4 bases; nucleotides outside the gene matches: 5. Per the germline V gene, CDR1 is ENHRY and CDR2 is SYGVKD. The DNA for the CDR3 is TGTGCCGTCACAGGGGGCGGCTATGGCTACACCTTC. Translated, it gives CAVTGGGYGYTF.

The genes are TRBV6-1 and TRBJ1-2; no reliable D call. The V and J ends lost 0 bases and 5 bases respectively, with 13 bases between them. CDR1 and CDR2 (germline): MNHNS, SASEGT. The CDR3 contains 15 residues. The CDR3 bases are TGTGCCAGCAGTGAAGCGAGTCCCCAAACTTATGGCTACACCTTC. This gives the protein CASSEASPQTYGYTF.

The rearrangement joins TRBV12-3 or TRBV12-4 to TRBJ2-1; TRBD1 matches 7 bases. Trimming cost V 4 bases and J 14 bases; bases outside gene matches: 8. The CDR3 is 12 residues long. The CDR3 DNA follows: TGTGCCAGCAGTTGGGGACAGACCCGGGAGTTCTTC. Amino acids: CASSWGQTREFF.

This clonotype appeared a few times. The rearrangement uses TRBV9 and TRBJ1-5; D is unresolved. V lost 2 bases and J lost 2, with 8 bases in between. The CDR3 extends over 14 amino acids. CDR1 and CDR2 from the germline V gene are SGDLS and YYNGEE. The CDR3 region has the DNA TGTGCCAGCAGCGTTAATGGGGGCAATCAGCCCCAGCATTTT. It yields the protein CASSVNGGNQPQHF.